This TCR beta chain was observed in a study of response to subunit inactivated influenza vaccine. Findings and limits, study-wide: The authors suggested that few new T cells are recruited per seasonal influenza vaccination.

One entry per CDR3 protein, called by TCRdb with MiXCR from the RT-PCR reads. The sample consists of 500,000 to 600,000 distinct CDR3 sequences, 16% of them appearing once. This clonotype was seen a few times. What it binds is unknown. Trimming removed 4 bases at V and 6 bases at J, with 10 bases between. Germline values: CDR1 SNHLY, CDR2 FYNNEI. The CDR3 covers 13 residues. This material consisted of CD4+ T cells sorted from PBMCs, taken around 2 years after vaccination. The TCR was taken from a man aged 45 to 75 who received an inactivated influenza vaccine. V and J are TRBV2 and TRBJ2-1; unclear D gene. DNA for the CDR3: TGTGCCAGCAGTGTTGAACTGAGCAATGAGCAGTTCTTC. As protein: CASSVELSNEQFF.